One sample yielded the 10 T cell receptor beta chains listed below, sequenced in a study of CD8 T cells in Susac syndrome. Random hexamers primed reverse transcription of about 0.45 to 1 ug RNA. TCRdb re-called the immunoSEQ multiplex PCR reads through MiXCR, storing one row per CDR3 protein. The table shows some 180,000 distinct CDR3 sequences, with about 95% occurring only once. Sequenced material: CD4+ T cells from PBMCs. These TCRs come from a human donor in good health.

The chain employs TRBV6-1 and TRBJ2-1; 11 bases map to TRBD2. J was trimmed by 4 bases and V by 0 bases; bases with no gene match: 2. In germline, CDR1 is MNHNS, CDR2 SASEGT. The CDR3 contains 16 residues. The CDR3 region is CASSEAGLAAYNEQFF. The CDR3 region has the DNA TGTGCCAGCAGTGAAGCGGGACTAGCGGCGTACAATGAGCAGTTCTTC.

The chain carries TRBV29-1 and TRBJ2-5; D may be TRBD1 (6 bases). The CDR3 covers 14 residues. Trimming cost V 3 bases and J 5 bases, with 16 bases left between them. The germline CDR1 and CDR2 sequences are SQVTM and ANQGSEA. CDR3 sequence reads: CSVDGRGVGETQYF. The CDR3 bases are TGCAGCGTTGACGGCAGGGGAGTAGGGGAGACCCAGTACTTC.

CDR3 DNA sequence: TGTGCCAGCAGCGACCACATAGAGGCGAATGAGCAGTTCTTC. This translates into CASSDHIEANEQFF. This chain links TRBV28 with TRBJ2-1; no definite D call. Trimming removed 6 bases at V and 7 bases at J, with 16 bases between. The CDR3 sequence is 14 residues long. Per germline, CDR1 MDHEN and CDR2 SYDVKM.

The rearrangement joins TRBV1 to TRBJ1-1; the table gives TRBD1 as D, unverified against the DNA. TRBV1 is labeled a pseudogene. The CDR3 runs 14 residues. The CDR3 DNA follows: TGCACCAGCAGCCCTGGACAGGGTGACACTGAAGCTTTCTTT. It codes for CTSSPGQGDTEAFF.

The CDR3 protein is CASRQQAGVETQYF. The CDR3 DNA sequence: TGTGCCAGCAGACAACAAGCAGGGGTGGAGACCCAGTACTTC. The gene calls are TRBV14 and TRBJ2-5, with D perhaps matching TRBD1 (6 bases). Germline-derived CDR1 and CDR2 are SGHDN and FVKESK. Trimming took 6 bases from V and 5 from J, leaving 16 bases between them. This CDR3 is 14 amino acids long.

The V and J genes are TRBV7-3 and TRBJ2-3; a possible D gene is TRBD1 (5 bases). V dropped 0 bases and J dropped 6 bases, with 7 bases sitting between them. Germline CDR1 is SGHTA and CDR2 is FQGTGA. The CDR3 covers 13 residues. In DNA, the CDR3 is TGTGCCAGCAGCTTAACAGGGGTCGATACGCAGTATTTT. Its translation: CASSLTGVDTQYF.

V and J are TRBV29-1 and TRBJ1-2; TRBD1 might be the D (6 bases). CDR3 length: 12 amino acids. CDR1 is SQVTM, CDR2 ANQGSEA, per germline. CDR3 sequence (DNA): TGCAGTGTAATATGGGGGCTACGTGGCTACACCTTC. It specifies CSVIWGLRGYTF.

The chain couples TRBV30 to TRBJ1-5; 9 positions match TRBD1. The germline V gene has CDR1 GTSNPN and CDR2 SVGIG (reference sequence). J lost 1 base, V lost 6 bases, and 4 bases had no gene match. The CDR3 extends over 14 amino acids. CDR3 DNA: TGTGCCTGCTCTGACAGGGGGAGCAATCAGCCCCAGCATTTT. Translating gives CACSDRGSNQPQHF.

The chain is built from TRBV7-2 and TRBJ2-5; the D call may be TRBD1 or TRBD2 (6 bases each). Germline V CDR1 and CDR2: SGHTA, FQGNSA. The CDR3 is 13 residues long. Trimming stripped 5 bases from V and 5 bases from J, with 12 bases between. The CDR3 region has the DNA TGTGCCAGCAGCCCCCGGAGGGGGGAGACCCAGTACTTC. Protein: CASSPRRGETQYF. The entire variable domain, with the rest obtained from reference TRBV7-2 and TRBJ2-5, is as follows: GAGVSQSPSNKVTEKGKDVELRCDPISGHTALYWYRQSLGQGLEFLIYFQGNSAPDKSGLPSDRFSAERTGGSVSTLTIQRTQQEDSAVYLCASSPRRGETQYFGPGTRLLVL.

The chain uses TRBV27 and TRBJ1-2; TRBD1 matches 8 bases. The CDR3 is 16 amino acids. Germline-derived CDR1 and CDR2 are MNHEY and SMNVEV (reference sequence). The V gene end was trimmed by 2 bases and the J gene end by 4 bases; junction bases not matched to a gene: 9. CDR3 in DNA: TGTGCCAGCAGTTTAAGGCCCTCACAGGGGGTCTATGGCTACACCTTC. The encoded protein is CASSLRPSQGVYGYTF.